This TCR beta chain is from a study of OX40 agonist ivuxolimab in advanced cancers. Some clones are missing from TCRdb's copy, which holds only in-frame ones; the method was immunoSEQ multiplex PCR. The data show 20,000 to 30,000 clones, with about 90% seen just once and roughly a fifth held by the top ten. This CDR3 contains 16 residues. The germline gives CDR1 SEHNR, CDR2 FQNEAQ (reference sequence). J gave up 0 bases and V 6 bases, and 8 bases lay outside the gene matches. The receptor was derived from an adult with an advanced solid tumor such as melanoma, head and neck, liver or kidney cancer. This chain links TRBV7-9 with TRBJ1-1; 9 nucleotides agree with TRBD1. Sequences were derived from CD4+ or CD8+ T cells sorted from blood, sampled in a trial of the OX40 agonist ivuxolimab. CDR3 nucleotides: TGTGCCAGCAGACCCTCCCGGGACAGGGTGAACACTGAAGCTTTCTTT. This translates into CASRPSRDRVNTEAFF.